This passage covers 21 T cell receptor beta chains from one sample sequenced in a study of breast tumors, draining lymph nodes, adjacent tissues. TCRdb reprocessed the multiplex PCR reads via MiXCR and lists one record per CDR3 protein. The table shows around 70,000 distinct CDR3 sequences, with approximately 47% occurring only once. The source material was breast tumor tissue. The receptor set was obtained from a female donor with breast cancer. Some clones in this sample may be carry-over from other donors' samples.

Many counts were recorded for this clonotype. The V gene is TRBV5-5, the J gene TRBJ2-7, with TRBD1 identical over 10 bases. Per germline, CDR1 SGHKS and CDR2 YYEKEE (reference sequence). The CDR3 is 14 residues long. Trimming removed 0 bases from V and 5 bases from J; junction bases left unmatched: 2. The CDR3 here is CASSLVDRGNEQYF. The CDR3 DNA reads TGTGCCAGCAGCTTGGTGGACAGGGGGAACGAGCAGTACTTC.

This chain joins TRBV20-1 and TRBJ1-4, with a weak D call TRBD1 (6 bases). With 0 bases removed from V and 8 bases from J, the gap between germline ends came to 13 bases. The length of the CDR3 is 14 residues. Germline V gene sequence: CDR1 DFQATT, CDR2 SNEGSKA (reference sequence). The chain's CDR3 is CSARELQGGEKLFF. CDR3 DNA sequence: TGCAGTGCTAGAGAGCTACAGGGCGGCGAAAAACTGTTTTTT.

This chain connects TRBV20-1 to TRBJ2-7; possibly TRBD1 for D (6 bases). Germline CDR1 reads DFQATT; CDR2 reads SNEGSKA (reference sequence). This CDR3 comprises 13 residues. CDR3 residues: CSGTTGHSYEQYF. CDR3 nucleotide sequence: TGCAGCGGAACGACAGGCCATTCCTACGAGCAGTACTTC.

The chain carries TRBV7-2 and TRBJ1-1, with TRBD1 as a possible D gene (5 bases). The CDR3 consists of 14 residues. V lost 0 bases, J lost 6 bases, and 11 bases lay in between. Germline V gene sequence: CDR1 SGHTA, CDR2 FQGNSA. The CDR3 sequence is CASSLAGGRAEAFF. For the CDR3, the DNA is TGTGCCAGCAGCTTAGCGGGGGGACGGGCTGAAGCTTTCTTT.

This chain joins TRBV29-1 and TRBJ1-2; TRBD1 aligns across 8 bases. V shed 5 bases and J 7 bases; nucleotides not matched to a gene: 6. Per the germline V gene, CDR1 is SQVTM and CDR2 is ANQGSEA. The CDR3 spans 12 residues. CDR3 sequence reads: CSVWTGNGGYTF. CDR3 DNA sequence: TGCAGCGTTTGGACAGGGAACGGTGGCTACACCTTC.

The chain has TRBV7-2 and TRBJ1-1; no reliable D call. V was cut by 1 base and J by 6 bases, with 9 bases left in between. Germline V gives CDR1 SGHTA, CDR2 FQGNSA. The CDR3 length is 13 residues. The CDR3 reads CASSLDQGPEAFF. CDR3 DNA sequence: TGTGCCAGCAGCTTAGATCAAGGCCCTGAAGCTTTCTTT.

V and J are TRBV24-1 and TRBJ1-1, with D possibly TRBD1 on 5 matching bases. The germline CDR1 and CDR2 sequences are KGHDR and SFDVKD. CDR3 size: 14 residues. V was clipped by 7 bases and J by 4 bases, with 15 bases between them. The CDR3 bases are TGTGCCACCAGCCCTGCGGGGGGAGGCACTGAAGCTTTCTTT. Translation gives CATSPAGGGTEAFF.

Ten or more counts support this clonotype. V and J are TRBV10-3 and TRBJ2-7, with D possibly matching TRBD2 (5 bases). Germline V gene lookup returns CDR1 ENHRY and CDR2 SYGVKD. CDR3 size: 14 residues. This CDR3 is CVARAAGKPYEQYF. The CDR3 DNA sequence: TGTGTAGCCCGTGCGGCGGGCAAGCCCTACGAGCAGTACTTC.

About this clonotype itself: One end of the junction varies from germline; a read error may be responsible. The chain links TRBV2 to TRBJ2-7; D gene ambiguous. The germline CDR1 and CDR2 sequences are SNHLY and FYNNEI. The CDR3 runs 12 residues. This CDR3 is CASRDVAYEQSF. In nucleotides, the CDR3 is TGTGCCAGCAGGGACGTTGCTTACGAGCAGTCCTTC.

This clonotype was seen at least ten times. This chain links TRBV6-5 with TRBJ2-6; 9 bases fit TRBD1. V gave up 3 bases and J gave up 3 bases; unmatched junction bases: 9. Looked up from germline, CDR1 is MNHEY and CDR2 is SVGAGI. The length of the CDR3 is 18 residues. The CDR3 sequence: CASSYLRQGVFGANVLTF. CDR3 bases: TGTGCCAGCAGTTATCTGCGACAGGGGGTCTTTGGGGCCAACGTCCTGACTTTC.

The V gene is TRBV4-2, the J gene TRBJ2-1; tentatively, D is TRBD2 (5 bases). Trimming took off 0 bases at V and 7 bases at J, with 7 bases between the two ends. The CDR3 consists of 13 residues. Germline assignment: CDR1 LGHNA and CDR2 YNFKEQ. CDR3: CASSQDTSNEQFF. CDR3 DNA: TGTGCCAGCAGCCAAGATACTAGTAATGAGCAGTTCTTC.

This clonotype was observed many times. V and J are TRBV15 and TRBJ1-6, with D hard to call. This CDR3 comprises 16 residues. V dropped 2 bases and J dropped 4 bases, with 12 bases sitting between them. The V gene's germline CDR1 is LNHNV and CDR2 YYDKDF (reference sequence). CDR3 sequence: CATSRLPTEYNSPLHF. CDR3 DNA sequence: TGTGCCACCAGCAGACTTCCGACGGAATATAATTCACCCCTCCACTTT.

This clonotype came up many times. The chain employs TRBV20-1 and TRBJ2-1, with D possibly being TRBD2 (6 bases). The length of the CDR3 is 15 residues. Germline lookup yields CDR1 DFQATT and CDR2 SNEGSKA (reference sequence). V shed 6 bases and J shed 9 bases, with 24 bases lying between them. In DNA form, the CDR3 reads TGCAGTGCCAGCACCACTAGCAGAAGCCCCAGTGAGCAGTTCTTC. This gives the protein CSASTTSRSPSEQFF.

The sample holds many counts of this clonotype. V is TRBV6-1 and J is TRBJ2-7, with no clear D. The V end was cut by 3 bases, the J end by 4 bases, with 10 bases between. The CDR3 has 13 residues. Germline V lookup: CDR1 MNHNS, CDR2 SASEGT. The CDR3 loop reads CASSEAPAYEQYF. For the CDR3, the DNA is TGTGCCAGCAGTGAGGCCCCGGCGTACGAGCAGTACTTC.

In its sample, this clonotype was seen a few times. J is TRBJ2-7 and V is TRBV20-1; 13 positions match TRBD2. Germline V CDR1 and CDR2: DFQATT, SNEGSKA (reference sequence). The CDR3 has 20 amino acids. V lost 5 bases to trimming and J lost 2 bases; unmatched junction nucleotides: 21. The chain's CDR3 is CSAGPGLFKSGTSGAYEQYF. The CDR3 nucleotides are TGCAGTGCTGGTCCGGGTCTATTTAAGTCTGGGACTAGCGGGGCCTACGAGCAGTACTTC.

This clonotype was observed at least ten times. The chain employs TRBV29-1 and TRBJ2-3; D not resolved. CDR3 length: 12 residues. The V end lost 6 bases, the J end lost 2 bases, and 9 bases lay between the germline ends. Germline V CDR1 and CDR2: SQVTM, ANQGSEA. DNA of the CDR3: TGCAGCGTGGCAGAAGTCACAGATACGCAGTATTTT. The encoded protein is CSVAEVTDTQYF.

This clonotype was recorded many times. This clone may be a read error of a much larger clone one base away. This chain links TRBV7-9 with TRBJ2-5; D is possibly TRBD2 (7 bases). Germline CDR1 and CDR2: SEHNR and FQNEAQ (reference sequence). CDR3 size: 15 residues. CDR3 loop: CASSLSGAGQETQHF. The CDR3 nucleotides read TGTGCCAGCAGCTTAAGCGGGGCGGGACAAGAGACCCAGCACTTC.

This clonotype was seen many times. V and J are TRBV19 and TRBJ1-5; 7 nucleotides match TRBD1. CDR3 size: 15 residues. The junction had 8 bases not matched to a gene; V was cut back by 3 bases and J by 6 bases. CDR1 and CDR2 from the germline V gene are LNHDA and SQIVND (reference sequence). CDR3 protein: CASSMRGGSGQPQHF. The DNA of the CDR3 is TGTGCCAGTAGTATGAGAGGGGGCTCGGGTCAGCCCCAGCATTTT.

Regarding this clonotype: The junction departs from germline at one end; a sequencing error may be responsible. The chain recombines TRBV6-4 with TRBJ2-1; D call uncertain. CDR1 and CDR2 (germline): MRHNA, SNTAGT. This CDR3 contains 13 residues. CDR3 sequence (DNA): TGTGCCAGCAGTCACTCGACAAGCAATGAGCAATTCTTC. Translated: CASSHSTSNEQFF.

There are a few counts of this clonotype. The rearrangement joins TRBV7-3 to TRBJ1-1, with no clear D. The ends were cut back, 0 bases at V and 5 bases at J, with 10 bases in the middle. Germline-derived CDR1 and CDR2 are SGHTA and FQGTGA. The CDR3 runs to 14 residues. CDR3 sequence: CASSLTIAGTEAFF. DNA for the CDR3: TGTGCCAGCAGCTTAACTATAGCGGGTACTGAAGCTTTCTTT.

CDR3 amino acids: CASSPVGHSPPEQYF. In DNA form, the CDR3 reads TGCGCCAGCAGCCCGGTGGGACATTCCCCCCCCGAGCAGTACTTC. The genes are TRBV5-1 and TRBJ2-7; D is possibly TRBD1 (6 bases). CDR3 length: 15 residues. V was pared by 4 bases and J by 6 bases, with 20 bases between. The germline CDR1 and CDR2 sequences are SGHRS and YFSETQ.